This TCR beta chain comes out of a study of T-cell reconstitution after alpha-beta-depleted transplantation in children. Preparation of the TCRbeta library used unique molecular identifiers. TCRdb re-analysed the PCR reads in MiXCR, keeping a single row per CDR3 protein. The sample lists about 470,000 distinct CDR3 sequences, 43% seen once, with 25% to 30% in the top ten. This clonotype appeared many times. V lost 5 bases to trimming and J lost 4 bases; unmatched junction nucleotides: 9. This CDR3 has 15 amino acids. CDR1 and CDR2 from the germline V gene are DFQATT and SNEGSKA (reference sequence). The TCR originated in a girl aged 2 to 10 with aplastic anemia, due to receive a stem cell transplant. The material was PBMCs, obtained before TCRalphabeta/CD19-depleted stem cell transplant. The V call is TRBV20-1, the J call TRBJ2-1; 9 bases line up with TRBD2. The CDR3 loop reads CSASPPAGGYNEQFF. CDR3 bases: TGCAGTGCTTCCCCGCCAGCGGGAGGTTACAATGAGCAGTTCTTC.